This TCR beta chain was sequenced during a study of T cell responses to AZD1222 COVID-19 vaccine. The wider study: Pooling was applied to second doses at about 4 or about 12 weeks.

Germline V gives CDR1 MDHEN, CDR2 SYDVKM. The V end lost 2 bases, the J end lost 6 bases, and 5 bases lay between the germline ends. This CDR3 has 13 amino acids. Note on this clone: Its antigen remains unidentified.

Study results and limitations: Donor demographics were predominantly white British with a female majority; clonal diversity may be underestimated. As reported, nearly half of all spike-specific TCRs target variant regions that are unmutated. A rise in Spike-specific TCR breadth and depth followed two AZD1222 doses.

The repertoire was sequenced with immunoSEQ multiplex PCR; TCRdb's copy has only in-frame clones and lacks some. Of around 94,000 clones in the sample, roughly 91% are singletons; the top ten hold 3.7%. The chain joins TRBV28 to TRBJ1-6; unclear D gene. Sequencing used peripheral blood, obtained on day 0 of AZD1222 vaccination. The receptor's source is an adult in good health. The CDR3 loop reads CASSLDLNSPLHF. In DNA, the CDR3 is TGTGCCAGCAGTTTAGACCTTAATTCACCCCTCCACTTT.